Listed here are 27 T cell receptor beta chains from one sample, sequenced in a study of prognosis after radiotherapy for stage I lung cancer. Using two-round multiplex PCR, the authors amplified TCR beta CDR3 from genomic DNA. Round-one PCR had primers specific to each TRBV and TRBJ gene. TCRdb re-analysed the multiplex PCR reads in MiXCR, keeping a single row per CDR3 protein. Here the sample spans just over 30,000 distinct CDR3 sequences, about 34% being singletons. The material sequenced was PBMCs, taken before or after stereotactic body radiation therapy (not recorded which). These receptors all stem from a donor aged 50 or older with non-small cell lung cancer.

Turning to this clonotype: A far larger clone lies a single base away; this is likely a read error. The CDR3: CASSYDWEESYNEHFF. CDR3 nucleotides: TGTGCCAGCAGTTACGACTGGGAGGAGTCCTACAATGAGCATTTCTTC. The rearrangement uses TRBV6-8 and TRBJ2-1; D perhaps matches TRBD2 (6 bases). The CDR3 has 16 residues. From germline, CDR1 is MNHGY and CDR2 SAAAGT.

This clonotype occurred many times. The chain carries TRBV13 and TRBJ2-3, with D possibly matching TRBD2 (5 bases). Between the trimmed V and J ends, which lost 7 bases and 2 bases, there was a span of 16 bases. CDR1 is PRHDT, CDR2 FYEKMQ, per germline (reference sequence). This CDR3 is 15 amino acids long. The CDR3 region has the DNA TGTGCCAGCAACCGGCACCAGCGGACCACAGATACGCAGTATTTT. Protein: CASNRHQRTTDTQYF. The complete variable domain, with remaining parts taken from reference TRBV13 and TRBJ2-3, reads AAGVIQSPRHLIKEKRETATLKCYPIPRHDTVYWYQQGPGQDPQFLISFYEKMQSDKGSIPDRFSAQQFSDYHSELNMSSLELGDSALYFCASNRHQRTTDTQYFGPGTRLTVL.

This clonotype was counted at least ten times. The rearrangement uses TRBV7-9 and TRBJ2-5, with no clear D. CDR1 is SEHNR and CDR2 is FQNEAQ in the germline V gene (reference sequence). Trimming pared 5 bases from V and 0 bases from J, leaving 7 bases between. CDR3 length: 13 amino acids. CDR3: CASSRTDQETQYF. The CDR3 DNA reads TGTGCCAGCAGCCGGACGGACCAAGAGACCCAGTACTTC.

The V call is TRBV5-4, the J call TRBJ2-5, with 9 bases fitting TRBD2. V lost 6 bases, J lost 7 bases, and 10 bases stayed unmatched. The CDR3 consists of 14 residues. The germline CDR1 and CDR2 sequences are SGHNT and YYREEE (reference sequence). For the CDR3, the DNA is TGTGCCAGCACCTTAGCGGGAGTGAGGGGGACCCAGTACTTC. This codes for CASTLAGVRGTQYF.

The sample holds many counts of this clonotype. V is TRBV28 and J is TRBJ1-6; D is unresolved. The germline gives CDR1 MDHEN, CDR2 SYDVKM. The V and J ends lost 7 bases and 5 bases respectively, with 12 bases between them. The CDR3 totals 14 residues. CDR3 sequence reads: CASTLQKNNSPLHF. The CDR3 nucleotides read TGTGCCAGCACGCTCCAGAAAAATAATTCACCCCTCCACTTT.

There are many counts of this clonotype. The chain has TRBV12-3 or TRBV12-4 and TRBJ1-6; D gene unclear. This CDR3 spans 15 amino acids. V was clipped by 3 bases and J by 9 bases, with 15 bases between them. CDR3 nucleotides: TGTGCCAGCAGTTTGGCGGGCCCTGCCGGTTCACCCCTCCACTTT. Translating it yields CASSLAGPAGSPLHF.

This clonotype was observed a few times. The junction does not match germline at one end; this may be a read error. The chain employs TRBV12-3 or TRBV12-4 and TRBJ2-2; possible D gene TRBD2, 5 bases. This CDR3 is 13 amino acids long. Here the CDR3 reads CAISSPVAGELFF. CDR3 DNA: TGTGCCATCAGTTCCCCTGTTGCCGGGGAGCTGTTTTTC.

The gene calls are TRBV2 and TRBJ1-2; D might be TRBD1 (5 bases). V lost 10 bases and J 7 bases, leaving 22 bases between the germline ends. The CDR3 loop spans 14 amino acids. CDR1 SNHLY and CDR2 FYNNEI come from the germline V gene. For the CDR3, the DNA is TGTGCCACACAAAAGGGAGGGGCAGTCCTTGGCTACACCTTC. This translates into CATQKGGAVLGYTF.

On this clonotype itself: A far larger clone is only one base removed, so a read error is likely. The chain has TRBV6-9 and TRBJ2-1; D assignment may be TRBD1 or TRBD2 (6 bases each). The CDR3 consists of 16 residues. CDR1 and CDR2 (germline): MNHGY, SVAAGI. CDR3 in amino acids: CASSYLGTGAMNERFF. In nucleotides, the CDR3 is TGTGCCAGCAGTTACTTGGGGACGGGGGCTATGAATGAGCGGTTCTTC.

The chain employs TRBV18 and TRBJ2-3; 7 positions match TRBD1. This CDR3 spans 15 amino acids. CDR1 is KGHSH, CDR2 LQKENI, per germline. The V and J ends lost 0 bases and 6 bases, in that order; junction bases with no gene match: 6. The CDR3, as DNA: TGTGCCAGCTCACCACCGACGACAGGGTACGATACGCAGTATTTT. This gives the protein CASSPPTTGYDTQYF.

This clonotype was seen at least ten times. This sequence joins TRBV6-2 or TRBV6-3 and TRBJ2-1; TRBD1 aligns across 9 bases. Germline CDR1 MNHEY, CDR2 SVGEGT. There are 15 residues in the CDR3. V trimming: 6 bases; J trimming: 6 bases; junction bases outside the gene matches: 9. The CDR3 DNA reads TGTGCCAGCAGCCCACCGGGACAGGGAGGCAATGAGCAGTTCTTC. It specifies CASSPPGQGGNEQFF.

This chain joins TRBV6-1 and TRBJ2-3; possibly TRBD2 for D (5 bases). Trimming took off 3 bases at V and 4 bases at J, with 11 bases between the two ends. CDR3 length equals 14 residues. Germline V CDR1 and CDR2: MNHNS, SASEGT. The CDR3 is CASSELSGSDTQYF. CDR3 sequence (DNA): TGTGCCAGCAGTGAGCTATCGGGATCAGATACGCAGTATTTT.

The chain's CDR3 is CASTSPAGAGGVGELFF. In nucleotides, the CDR3 is TGTGCCAGCACCTCGCCAGCCGGAGCGGGAGGCGTCGGGGAGCTGTTTTTT. The V call is TRBV6-1, the J call TRBJ2-2, with TRBD2 identical over 9 bases. The trim removed 7 bases at V and 7 bases at J, leaving 16 bases unmatched. Germline values: CDR1 MNHNS, CDR2 SASEGT. The CDR3 consists of 17 residues.

CDR3 sequence reads: CASRQRGVNQPQHF. DNA for the CDR3: TGTGCCAGCAGACAAAGGGGGGTCAATCAGCCCCAGCATTTT. This chain links TRBV6-4 with TRBJ1-5; the D gene is possibly TRBD1 (6 bases). From germline, CDR1 is MRHNA and CDR2 SNTAGT. Between the trimmed V and J ends, which lost 6 bases and 3 bases, there was a span of 12 bases. The CDR3 consists of 14 residues.

There are many counts of this clonotype. CDR3 region: CASSPNLRRPSAPLHF. CDR3 sequence (DNA): TGTGCCAGCAGTCCCAACTTGCGCCGACCGTCGGCACCCCTCCACTTT. V is TRBV27 and J is TRBJ1-6; D is undetermined. V was trimmed by 5 bases and J by 11 bases, leaving 22 bases between them. The CDR3 runs to 16 residues. Germline CDR1 is MNHEY and CDR2 is SMNVEV (reference sequence).

The chain recombines TRBV6-5 with TRBJ2-1; 10 bases fit TRBD2. This CDR3 is built from 18 residues. CDR1 is MNHEY and CDR2 is SVGAGI in the germline V gene. The junction had 11 bases not matched to a gene; V was cut back by 0 bases and J by 6 bases. The CDR3 DNA reads TGTGCCAGCAGTTACTCAAATACTAGCGGGACGCACCCCAATGAGCAGTTCTTC. Its translation: CASSYSNTSGTHPNEQFF.

This clonotype was found many times. V is TRBV12-3 or TRBV12-4 and J is TRBJ2-1; 8 bases align to TRBD2. The CDR3 covers 15 residues. V shed 5 bases, J shed 9 bases, and the junction held 12 bases outside the gene matches. This CDR3 is CASSPVQAGVGEQFF. CDR3 DNA: TGTGCCAGCAGTCCGGTGCAAGCGGGAGTCGGTGAGCAGTTCTTC.

This clonotype was counted a single time. Since a far larger clone is one base different, this is likely a read error. The chain combines TRBV6-4 with TRBJ1-3; no reliable D call. The V end lost 5 bases, the J end lost 2 bases, and 10 bases lay between the germline ends. CDR3 size: 14 residues. In germline, CDR1 is MRHNA, CDR2 SNTAGT. The CDR3 reads CASSSGVPGNTIYF. The CDR3 nucleotides read TGTGCCAGCAGTTCTGGGGTCCCTGGAAACACCATATATTTT.

Of note for this clonotype: This likely reflects a read error, since a far larger clone is one base away. This rearrangement joins TRBV6-4 to TRBJ2-7; tentatively, D is TRBD1 or TRBD2 (5 bases each). This CDR3 has 12 residues. Trimming removed 4 bases from V and 7 bases from J, with 11 bases in between. Germline V gene sequence: CDR1 MRHNA, CDR2 SNTAGT. The chain's CDR3 is CASSAWGKEQYF. CDR3 DNA sequence: TGTGCCAGCAGTGCCTGGGGGAAAGAGCAGTACTTC.

This chain uses TRBV6-1 with TRBJ1-1; no firm D call. The V end was cut by 6 bases, the J end by 3 bases, with 8 bases between. The CDR3 is made up of 12 amino acids. CDR1 and CDR2 from the germline V gene are MNHNS and SASEGT. This chain's CDR3 is CASSPTDTEAFF. In DNA, the CDR3 is TGTGCCAGCAGCCCTACCGACACTGAAGCTTTCTTT.

The V and J genes are TRBV5-1 and TRBJ2-3; 9 bases agree with TRBD1. The CDR3 consists of 17 residues. V lost 3 bases, J lost 4 bases, and 12 bases stayed unmatched. Germline V gives CDR1 SGHRS, CDR2 YFSETQ. The CDR3 DNA sequence: TGCGCCAGCAGCTCAGGGACAGGGACTCCAGGCGCAGATACGCAGTATTTT. As protein: CASSSGTGTPGADTQYF.

The table lists this clonotype with many counts. V gene TRBV18 combines with J gene TRBJ2-7, with TRBD1 matching 8 bases. The J segment lost 1 base and the V segment lost 4 bases, leaving 3 bases of the junction unmatched. The CDR3 totals 14 residues. Germline V gives CDR1 KGHSH, CDR2 LQKENI. The CDR3, as DNA: TGTGCCAGCTCACGAGGACAGGGATCCTACGAGCAGTACTTC. It specifies CASSRGQGSYEQYF.

This chain uses TRBV5-1 with TRBJ2-3; 9 bases are shared with TRBD2. Looked up from germline, CDR1 is SGHRS and CDR2 is YFSETQ. This CDR3 has 16 residues. V shed 3 bases and J 4 bases; nucleotides not matched to a gene: 9. The DNA of the CDR3 is TGCGCCAGCAGCTCCCCGCGAGCGGGAGGTTCAGATACGCAGTATTTT. Protein product: CASSSPRAGGSDTQYF. Full variable domain (rest looked up from reference TRBV5-1 and TRBJ2-3): KAGVTQTPRYLIKTRGQQVTLSCSPISGHRSVSWYQQTPGQGLQFLFEYFSETQRNKGNFPGRFSGRQFSNSRSEMNVSTLELGDSALYLCASSSPRAGGSDTQYFGPGTRLTVL.

This clonotype was counted at least ten times. The chain has TRBV10-2 and TRBJ2-1, with TRBD2 as a possible D gene (7 bases). The V gene lost 9 bases and the J gene lost 7 bases, with 13 bases spanning the gap. The length of the CDR3 is 12 residues. Germline CDR1 WSHSY, CDR2 SAAADI. The DNA of the CDR3 is TGCGCCAGTTTTGGGGGGGCAAATGAGCAGTTCTTC. This codes for CASFGGANEQFF.

About this clonotype: This may come from a read error, since a much larger clone is one base off. V and J are TRBV20-1 and TRBJ2-3; D might be TRBD1 (5 bases). CDR1 is DFQATT, CDR2 SNEGSKA, per germline (reference sequence). This CDR3 is 10 amino acids long. DNA for the CDR3: TGCATTTACTACAGGGATACGCAGTATTTT. Its translation is CIYYRDTQYF.

This clonotype appeared many times. V gene TRBV2 combines with J gene TRBJ2-1, with D possibly matching TRBD1 (6 bases). The CDR3 runs to 15 residues. The V gene's germline CDR1 is SNHLY and CDR2 FYNNEI. With 6 bases removed from V and 4 bases from J, the gap between germline ends came to 16 bases. The CDR3 spells CASRSRTEVYNEQFF. DNA of the CDR3: TGTGCCAGCAGATCCAGGACAGAAGTTTACAATGAGCAGTTCTTC.

At least ten counts were recorded for this clonotype. The rearrangement links TRBV30 to TRBJ1-1; 9 nucleotides line up with TRBD1. Germline CDR1 GTSNPN, CDR2 SVGIG (reference sequence). J gave up 4 bases and V 5 bases, and 5 bases lay outside the gene matches. This CDR3 region has 13 residues. In DNA form, the CDR3 reads TGTGCCTGGGGACAGGGGAAAGGCACTGAAGCTTTCTTT. This encodes CAWGQGKGTEAFF.